This entry features one T cell receptor beta chain sequence. These data originate in a study of blood T cell repertoires in COVID-19. The germline CDR1 and CDR2 sequences are LNHDA and SQIVND (reference sequence). There are 16 residues in the CDR3. V was trimmed by 6 bases and J by 4 bases, leaving 20 bases between them. In the study's own analysis: Estimated nucleated cell counts came from reference gene primer amplification. The table came from immunoSEQ multiplex PCR; TCRdb's copy has only in-frame clones and leaves some out. The D gene and trimming were derived from the DNA, and the V and J assignments and clone size from that table. The table lists around 25,000 clones, about 72% of them singletons.

The clonotype comes from a woman aged 80 or over with acute or convalescent COVID-19. The sequencing input was peripheral blood. This rearrangement joins TRBV19 to TRBJ2-3; maybe TRBD1 (6 bases). CDR3 coding DNA: TGTGCCAGTAGCACAGGCCCCGGACAGATTCCAGATACGCAGTATTTT. It translates to CASSTGPGQIPDTQYF.